This is a list of T cell receptor beta chains from one sample in a study of pediatric ulcerative colitis. This table comes from immunoSEQ multiplex PCR, and its TCRdb copy is limited to in-frame clones, with some not included. The sample carries around 16,000 clones, about 80% recorded once. Sequencing used gut tissue. These TCRs come from a boy aged 5-17 years who was a control in a study of pediatric ulcerative colitis. Each CDR3 is given with its conserved first and last residue. D genes are given only for firm matches. Where a row states a size, it is once, few, many or the class of an expanded clone; other rows omit it.

TRBJ2-7	TRBV4-1	.	.	CASSQVGGAEQYF	TGCGCCAGCAGCCAAGTAGGGGGAGCCGAGCAGTACTTC
TRBJ1-2	TRBV19	.	.	CASSPRAANYGYTF	TGTGCCAGTAGTCCCCGAGCCGCCAACTATGGCTACACCTTC
TRBJ2-1	TRBV9	.	TRBD2	CASSVGPSGRSNEQFF	TGTGCCAGCAGCGTAGGCCCTAGCGGGAGAAGCAATGAGCAGTTCTTC
TRBJ2-5	TRBV27	.	TRBD2	CASSQRSRGRAERSETQYF	TGTGCCAGCAGTCAACGCTCCCGCGGGAGGGCCGAACGATCGGAGACCCAGTACTTC
TRBJ1-2	TRBV30	.	.	CAWSVRRGIHGYTF	TGTGCCTGGAGTGTACGAAGGGGTATCCATGGCTACACCTTC
TRBJ1-5	TRBV10-3	.	.	CAISDSPNGAGIQPQHF	TGTGCCATCAGTGACTCCCCCAATGGGGCAGGTATTCAGCCCCAGCATTTT
TRBJ2-7	TRBV11-2	.	.	CASSSWTDEDEQYF	TGTGCCAGCAGCTCATGGACAGACGAAGACGAGCAGTACTTC
TRBJ1-1	TRBV20-1	.	.	CSASRHTEAFF	TGCAGTGCTAGCAGGCACACTGAAGCTTTCTTT
TRBJ1-1	TRBV15	.	TRBD1	CATSRQGVAEAFF	TGTGCCACCAGCAGACAGGGGGTCGCTGAAGCTTTCTTT
TRBJ2-2	TRBV7-2	.	.	CASSFFGANTGELFF	TGTGCCAGCAGCTTCTTCGGGGCGAACACCGGGGAGCTGTTTTTT
TRBJ1-2	TRBV2	.	TRBD1	CASNQPGTGNGYTF	TGTGCCAGCAACCAACCCGGGACAGGGAACGGCTACACCTTC
TRBJ2-5	TRBV11-3	once	TRBD2	CASSRGTSASETQYF	TGTGCCAGCAGCCGAGGGACTAGCGCCTCGGAGACCCAGTACTTC
TRBJ2-5	TRBV5-1	.	.	CASSGSSGQRETQYF	TGCGCCAGCAGCGGTTCGAGCGGGCAGCGGGAGACCCAGTACTTC
TRBJ1-1	TRBV7-2	.	TRBD1	CASSGQAMNTEAFF	TGTGCCAGCAGCGGACAGGCCATGAACACTGAAGCTTTCTTT
TRBJ2-1	TRBV7-2	.	.	CASSLALIALEQFF	TGTGCCAGCAGCTTAGCGCTAATCGCCTTAGAGCAGTTCTTC
TRBJ2-1	TRBV5-5	.	.	CASSLVPRPHEQFF	TGTGCCAGCAGCTTGGTTCCCCGCCCCCATGAGCAGTTCTTC
TRBJ2-5	TRBV29-1	.	.	CSVEGSGETQYF	TGCAGCGTTGAGGGGTCAGGGGAGACCCAGTACTTC
TRBJ2-1	TRBV4-3	.	TRBD1	CASSQDRGLPTEQFF	TGCGCCAGCAGCCAAGACAGGGGGCTCCCTACTGAGCAGTTCTTC
TRBJ2-2	TRBV10-1	.	TRBD1	CATRGLRDTGELFF	TGCGCCACCAGGGGGCTTCGGGACACCGGGGAGCTGTTTTTT
TRBJ1-2	TRBV25-1	.	TRBD1	CASSEWTGVFRGYTF	TGTGCCAGCAGTGAATGGACAGGGGTTTTTAGGGGCTACACCTTC
TRBJ1-4	TRBV11-2	.	TRBD1	CASSPTGTENEKLFF	TGTGCCAGCAGCCCCACCGGGACAGAGAATGAAAAACTGTTTTTT
TRBJ2-7	TRBV27	.	.	CASSEQGHYEQYF	TGTGCCAGCAGTGAACAGGGTCACTACGAGCAGTACTTC
TRBJ2-7	TRBV5-7	few	.	CASSRYELRGLSEQYF	TGTGCCAGCAGCCGCTACGAACTTCGGGGGCTTAGCGAGCAGTACTTC
TRBJ1-1	TRBV12-5	.	.	CASGMGDFNTEAFF	TGTGCTAGTGGTATGGGGGACTTTAACACTGAAGCTTTCTTT
TRBJ1-1	TRBV4-3	.	TRBD1	CASSLAEGAGTEAFF	TGCGCCAGCAGCCTCGCGGAGGGGGCTGGCACTGAAGCTTTCTTT
TRBJ1-2	TRBV4-1	.	.	CASSQDTAYLGYTF	TGCGCCAGCAGCCAAGATACCGCCTATTTAGGCTACACCTTC
TRBJ2-1	TRBV5-3	.	.	CARSWREGNEQFF	TGTGCCAGAAGCTGGAGAGAAGGGAATGAGCAGTTCTTC
TRBJ1-1	TRBV21-1	.	.	CASSHSNRDRGPNTEAFF	TGTGCCAGCAGCCATTCAAACCGGGACAGGGGGCCGAACACTGAAGCTTTCTTT
TRBJ1-1	TRBV10-1	.	TRBD1	CASKKQGADMSEAFF	TGCGCCAGCAAAAAACAGGGGGCAGATATGTCTGAAGCTTTCTTT
TRBJ2-2	TRBV7-9	.	.	CASSVGGLPRYGELFF	TGTGCCAGCAGTGTAGGTGGCTTACCGCGATATGGGGAGCTGTTTTTT
TRBJ2-2	TRBV4-3	.	.	CASSQDWRDTGELFF	TGCGCCAGCAGCCAAGATTGGCGGGACACCGGGGAGCTGTTTTTT
TRBJ1-1	TRBV5-1	.	.	CASSPHSESEAFF	TGCGCCAGCAGCCCTCACTCGGAGTCTGAAGCTTTCTTT
TRBJ2-2	TRBV2	.	.	CASLQGLNTGELFF	TGTGCCAGCCTACAGGGACTGAACACCGGGGAGCTGTTTTTT
TRBJ2-3	TRBV5-1	.	TRBD2	CASSSGTSDLPTQYF	TGCGCCAGCAGCTCAGGGACTAGCGACCTCCCGACGCAGTATTTT
TRBJ1-1	TRBV9	.	.	CASSVLPVGSTEAFF	TGTGCCAGCAGCGTACTTCCTGTCGGAAGCACTGAAGCTTTCTTT
TRBJ2-1	TRBV9	once	.	CASSVRDTRRDEQFF	TGTGCCAGCAGCGTCCGGGACACAAGACGAGATGAGCAGTTCTTC
TRBJ2-2	TRBV5-1	large	TRBD2	CASSPYQAGGPSGELFF	TGCGCCAGCAGCCCGTATCAGGCGGGAGGGCCATCCGGGGAGCTGTTTTTT
TRBJ2-7	TRBV2	.	.	CATESGNTDNTPYEQYF	TGTGCCACCGAGAGTGGGAATACCGACAACACTCCCTACGAGCAGTACTTC
TRBJ2-5	TRBV27	large	TRBD1	CASSRGISDRGQETQYF	TGTGCCAGCAGTCGGGGAATATCGGACAGGGGACAAGAGACCCAGTACTTC
TRBJ1-2	TRBV9	.	.	CASSDTGGFDGYTF	TGTGCCAGCAGCGACACCGGAGGGTTCGATGGCTACACCTTC
TRBJ1-4	TRBV30	.	.	CAWTTPRGSNEKLFF	TGTGCCTGGACGACCCCTCGGGGGTCTAATGAAAAACTGTTTTTT
TRBJ1-1	TRBV9	few	.	CASSVEMNTEAFF	TGTGCCAGCAGCGTAGAAATGAACACTGAAGCTTTCTTT
TRBJ1-2	TRBV6-5	.	.	CASSYDGASVDYF	TGTGCCAGCAGTTACGACGGGGCCTCGGTGGACTACTTC
TRBJ2-2	TRBV9	.	TRBD2	CASSVSGRTGELFF	TGTGCCAGCAGCGTATCCGGGAGGACCGGGGAGCTGTTTTTT
TRBJ1-1	TRBV30	.	.	CAWRQGLEAFF	TGTGCCTGGCGCCAGGGGCTGGAAGCTTTCTTT
TRBJ1-1	TRBV9	medium-sized	.	CASSVTSENTEAFF	TGTGCCAGCAGCGTAACTAGCGAGAACACTGAAGCTTTCTTT
TRBJ2-1	TRBV7-9	.	.	CASYRGSVENEQFF	TGTGCCAGCTACAGAGGATCGGTTGAGAATGAGCAGTTCTTC
TRBJ1-3	TRBV30	few	.	CAWSPGNTIYF	TGTGCCTGGAGCCCGGGAAACACCATATATTTT
TRBJ1-4	TRBV15	.	TRBD1	CATSRVDRGLQEKLFF	TGTGCCACCAGCAGAGTTGACAGGGGCTTACAGGAAAAACTGTTTTTT
TRBJ2-2	TRBV5-4	.	.	CASSFMSGELFF	TGTGCCAGCAGCTTCATGTCCGGGGAGCTGTTTTTT
TRBJ1-1	TRBV5-1	.	.	CASKPAGPNTEAFF	TGCGCCAGCAAACCGGCAGGGCCAAACACTGAAGCTTTCTTT
TRBJ2-1	TRBV6-4	.	TRBD2	CASRWTSGSFDEQFF	TGTGCCAGCCGCTGGACTAGCGGGAGTTTTGATGAGCAGTTCTTC
TRBJ1-2	TRBV5-6	.	TRBD1	CASSWGTGFGGYTF	TGTGCCAGCAGCTGGGGGACAGGTTTTGGCGGCTACACCTTC
TRBJ2-2	TRBV18	.	TRBD1	CASSPGQVGTGELFF	TGTGCCAGCTCCCCGGGACAGGTCGGCACCGGGGAGCTGTTTTTT
TRBJ2-1	TRBV7-2	few	.	CASSLAPRSRDNEQFF	TGTGCCAGCAGCTTAGCACCTAGGAGTAGGGACAATGAGCAGTTCTTC